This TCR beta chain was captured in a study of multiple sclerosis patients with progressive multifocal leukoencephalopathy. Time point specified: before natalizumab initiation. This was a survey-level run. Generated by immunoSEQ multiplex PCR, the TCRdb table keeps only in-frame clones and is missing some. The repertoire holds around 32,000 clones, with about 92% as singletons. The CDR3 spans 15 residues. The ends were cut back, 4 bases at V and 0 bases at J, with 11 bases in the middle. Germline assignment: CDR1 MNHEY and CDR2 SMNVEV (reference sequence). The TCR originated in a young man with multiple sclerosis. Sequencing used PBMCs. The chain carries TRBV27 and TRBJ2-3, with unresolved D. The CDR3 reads CASSSIAPSTDTQYF. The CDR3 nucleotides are TGTGCCAGCAGTTCTATTGCGCCTAGCACAGATACGCAGTATTTT.